This entry concerns a single T cell receptor (beta chain). In the authors' methods: Reference gene primer amplification gave estimated nucleated cell counts. Sequencing used immunoSEQ multiplex PCR; TCRdb keeps in-frame clones, though not all of them. V, J and clone size reflect that table, while D and trimming were determined from the DNA. In the table there are approximately 240,000 clones, approximately 79% of which are singletons. These data belong to a study of blood T cell repertoires in COVID-19. Study background: Both acute and convalescent COVID-19 samples were obtained from the United States, Italy and Spain. Sources were T cells, B-cell-depleted T cells, or PBMCs; the material itself was cDNA or gDNA.

The junction had 4 bases not matched to a gene; V was cut back by 2 bases and J by 2 bases. CDR1 and CDR2 from the germline V gene are MNHEY and SVGAGI. This CDR3 is built from 15 residues. Sequenced: peripheral blood. This sequence joins TRBV6-5 and TRBJ2-7, with 9 nucleotides matching TRBD1. This TCR came from a woman older than 75 with active or convalescent COVID-19. The CDR3 nucleotides are TGTGCCAGCAGTTACCGGGGGGACAGGGCCTACGAGCAGTACTTC. The encoded protein is CASSYRGDRAYEQYF.